The 20 T cell receptor beta chains below all came from one sample that was sequenced in a study of cytomegalovirus exposure and HLA in healthy donors. 60 Vbeta and 13 Jbeta primers were used in PCR. Only in-frame clones appear in the TCRdb table, and some are missing; sequencing was by immunoSEQ multiplex PCR. The sample lists about 190,000 clones, 75% to 85% occurring once. Sequencing input: PBMCs. These receptors were obtained from a woman aged 45 to 65 in good health and CMV-seronegative.

This clone was detected only once. The rearrangement uses TRBV2 and TRBJ1-3; maybe TRBD1 (6 bases). Per germline, CDR1 SNHLY and CDR2 FYNNEI. The CDR3 sequence is 16 residues long. V was clipped by 7 bases and J by 4 bases, with 20 bases between them. In DNA, the CDR3 is TGTGCCAGCATCCCGATGGGCAGGGGATCCGGAAACACCATATATTTT. Its protein is CASIPMGRGSGNTIYF. The whole variable domain, filled in from reference TRBV2 and TRBJ1-3, reads EPEVTQTPSHQVTQMGQEVILRCVPISNHLYFYWYRQILGQKVEFLVSFYNNEISEKSEIFDDQFSVERPDGSNFTLKIRSTKLEDSAMYFCASIPMGRGSGNTIYFGEGSWLTVV.

This CDR3 reads CASSLRRDSNREQFF. The CDR3 nucleotides are TGTGCCAGCAGCCTACGCCGGGACAGTAATCGCGAGCAGTTCTTC. This chain uses TRBV11-2 with TRBJ2-1; 7 nucleotides match TRBD1. The CDR3 consists of 15 residues. V was clipped by 5 bases and J by 10 bases; unmatched bases: 14. In germline, CDR1 is SGHAT, CDR2 FQNNGV.

The V call is TRBV5-1, the J call TRBJ2-2, with 10 bases that match TRBD1. The CDR3 contains 14 residues. The V segment lost 5 bases and the J segment 5 bases; nucleotides outside the gene matches: 3. Germline V CDR1 and CDR2: SGHRS, YFSETQ. CDR3 coding DNA: TGCGCCAGCAGTCCGGGACAGGGGACCGGGGAGCTGTTTTTT. Its protein product is CASSPGQGTGELFF.

This clone appeared many times. This chain uses TRBV5-6 with TRBJ2-7, with 7 bases matching TRBD2. Trimming removed 7 bases from V and 9 bases from J; junction bases left unmatched: 7. This CDR3 comprises 11 residues. Germline values: CDR1 SGHDT, CDR2 YYEEEE. CDR3 in DNA: TGTGCCAGCCAGGGACCGGGAGGGCAGTACTTC. Protein product: CASQGPGGQYF.

The chain carries TRBV29-1 and TRBJ1-1, with D possibly being TRBD1 (5 bases). This CDR3 spans 13 amino acids. V lost 6 bases, J lost 10 bases, and 21 bases lay in between. The germline gives CDR1 SQVTM, CDR2 ANQGSEA. Here the CDR3 reads CSVYEVAGVAAFF. The CDR3 bases are TGCAGCGTCTACGAGGTGGCGGGGGTGGCAGCTTTCTTT.

The chain is built from TRBV6-1 and TRBJ2-5; 11 bases are shared with TRBD2. The CDR3 extends over 17 amino acids. After removal of 4 bases from V and 5 bases from J, the junction contained 12 bases not matched to a gene. The germline V gene has CDR1 MNHNS and CDR2 SASEGT. The CDR3 region is CASSVNSGRARGETQYF. Here the CDR3 DNA reads TGTGCCAGCAGTGTCAATAGCGGGAGGGCCCGGGGCGAGACCCAGTACTTC.

V usage is TRBV10-3 and J usage is TRBJ2-1; 12 positions agree with TRBD2. Trimming at V came to 7 bases and at J to 5 bases, leaving 6 bases not matched to a gene. The CDR3 covers 15 residues. In germline, CDR1 is ENHRY, CDR2 SYGVKD. The CDR3 loop is CAITPSGRADNEQFF. The CDR3 DNA follows: TGTGCCATCACCCCTAGCGGGAGGGCTGACAATGAGCAGTTCTTC.

This rearrangement joins TRBV4-2 to TRBJ2-7; 8 nucleotides line up with TRBD2. The CDR3 extends over 17 amino acids. Germline V gene data show CDR1 as LGHNA and CDR2 as YNFKEQ. The V and J ends lost 0 bases and 4 bases, in that order; junction bases with no gene match: 11. This chain's CDR3 is CASSQEVSGRSGYEQYF. The CDR3 region has the DNA TGTGCCAGCAGCCAAGAGGTGAGCGGGAGAAGTGGATACGAGCAGTACTTC.

The rearrangement joins TRBV2 to TRBJ1-2, with D unresolved. The CDR3 covers 12 residues. Between the trimmed V and J ends, which lost 5 bases and 3 bases, there was a span of 7 bases. The germline CDR1 and CDR2 sequences are SNHLY and FYNNEI. CDR3 coding DNA: TGTGCCAGCAGTTCCGGGGACTATGGCTACACCTTC. It specifies CASSSGDYGYTF.

The CDR3 nucleotides are TGTGCCAGCAGCTTGCAAGGGGGCTACGAGCAGTACTTC. Protein product: CASSLQGGYEQYF. The chain recombines TRBV5-5 with TRBJ2-7; perhaps TRBD1 as D (6 bases). The length of the CDR3 is 13 residues. Germline V CDR1 and CDR2: SGHKS, YYEKEE (reference sequence). Trimming stripped 1 base from V and 3 bases from J, with 8 bases between.

The V and J genes are TRBV15 and TRBJ1-4; D may be TRBD1 (5 bases). The germline V gene encodes CDR1 LNHNV and CDR2 YYDKDF (reference sequence). Trimming took 0 bases from V and 5 from J, leaving 13 bases between them. The CDR3 has 16 residues. This CDR3 is CATSRETGPKNEKLFF. CDR3 in DNA: TGTGCCACCAGCAGAGAAACAGGTCCGAAGAATGAAAAACTGTTTTTT.

The chain's CDR3 is CASSLGQPEAFF. For the CDR3, the DNA is TGTGCCAGCAGCCTCGGACAGCCTGAAGCTTTCTTT. This rearrangement joins TRBV7-9 to TRBJ1-1; a possible D gene is TRBD1 (6 bases). The V end lost 5 bases, the J end lost 6 bases, and 10 bases lay between the germline ends. The germline V gene encodes CDR1 SEHNR and CDR2 FQNEAQ (reference sequence). The CDR3 is 12 residues long.

The chain joins TRBV5-1 to TRBJ2-4, with TRBD1 identical over 10 bases. In germline, CDR1 is SGHRS, CDR2 YFSETQ. V was clipped by 4 bases and J by 4 bases; unmatched bases: 14. This CDR3 is built from 18 residues. CDR3 region: CASSPYLGTGAGKNIQYF. The CDR3 DNA sequence: TGCGCCAGCAGCCCATACCTGGGGACAGGGGCCGGAAAAAACATTCAGTACTTC.

This chain connects TRBV2 to TRBJ2-3; 8 bases match TRBD2. From germline, CDR1 is SNHLY and CDR2 FYNNEI. The CDR3 is 18 amino acids. Unmatched junction bases numbered 15, after V lost 3 bases and J lost 4 bases. The CDR3 sequence is CASSETRGGFSSADTQYF. Here the CDR3 DNA reads TGTGCCAGCAGTGAGACCCGGGGGGGCTTTTCGTCCGCAGATACGCAGTATTTT.

The chain joins TRBV2 to TRBJ2-1, with 14 bases that match TRBD2. Unmatched junction bases numbered 9, after V lost 5 bases and J lost 0 bases. The CDR3 has 19 residues. Germline lookup yields CDR1 SNHLY and CDR2 FYNNEI. As DNA, the CDR3 is TGTGCCAGCAGTCCCCGGACTAGCGGGAGGCTAAACTCCTACAATGAGCAGTTCTTC. Translated, it gives CASSPRTSGRLNSYNEQFF.

The chain couples TRBV2 to TRBJ2-1; 7 positions agree with TRBD2. Per germline, CDR1 SNHLY and CDR2 FYNNEI. V lost 0 bases to trimming and J lost 4 bases; unmatched junction nucleotides: 6. The CDR3 loop spans 16 amino acids. CDR3 amino acids: CASSEADSGWYNEQFF. In DNA, the CDR3 is TGTGCCAGCAGTGAAGCGGATAGCGGGTGGTACAATGAGCAGTTCTTC.

V gene TRBV5-8 combines with J gene TRBJ2-5; possible D gene TRBD2, 7 bases. Per the germline V gene, CDR1 is SGHTS and CDR2 is YDEGEE. Trimming took off 5 bases at V and 5 bases at J, with 19 bases between the two ends. The CDR3 totals 15 residues. As DNA, the CDR3 is TGTGCCAGCAGAAACCGGGCGGGGGCTCGTGAGACCCAGTACTTC. Its translation is CASRNRAGARETQYF.

This clone was found a few times. The chain joins TRBV6-5 to TRBJ1-1; TRBD1 might be the D (6 bases). V lost 7 bases to trimming and J lost 0 bases, with 12 bases between them. The CDR3 extends over 14 amino acids. Germline CDR1 MNHEY, CDR2 SVGAGI. CDR3 coding DNA: TGTGCCAGCAAAAAAGACAGGCTGAACACTGAAGCTTTCTTT. Translation: CASKKDRLNTEAFF.

This clone was seen a handful of times. CDR3 protein: CASSYPARGAEQYF. The CDR3, as DNA: TGTGCCAGCAGTTACCCGGCCAGGGGAGCCGAGCAGTACTTC. The V gene is TRBV6-6, the J gene TRBJ2-7; perhaps TRBD1 as D (6 bases). Germline V gene lookup returns CDR1 MNHNY and CDR2 SVGAGI (reference sequence). Trimming left V 2 bases short and J 6 bases short, with 14 bases between. The CDR3 sequence is 14 residues long.

This clone has only a few counts. This chain joins TRBV7-9 and TRBJ1-2; D might be TRBD1 (6 bases). Germline CDR1 SEHNR, CDR2 FQNEAQ (reference sequence). Trimming took off 3 bases at V and 4 bases at J, with 12 bases between the two ends. The CDR3 extends over 14 amino acids. CDR3 in amino acids: CASSFRDTAYGYTF. The CDR3 nucleotides read TGTGCCAGCAGCTTTAGGGACACCGCCTATGGCTACACCTTC.